These T cell receptor beta chains were read from a single sample in a study of T-cell memory formation after mild COVID-19. TCRdb independently ran MiXCR on the 5' RACE reads; one entry per CDR3 protein. The table lists roughly 450,000 distinct CDR3 sequences, around a sixth of them singletons. The material sequenced was PBMCs or a T cell subset sorted from them (not recorded which). These receptors all come from an adult woman who had mild COVID-19 (a few samples of this study predate the infection). Cell type and time point are not known. The CDR3 runs from the conserved cysteine through the conserved F or W. The order of the fields is J gene, V gene, D gene, CDR3 length, clone size, CDR3 DNA, CDR3 protein. The D gene is left open where the match is weak. Size is omitted from some rows. Given values are once, few, many or a class for expanded clones.

J gene: TRBJ1-2
V gene: TRBV7-9
D gene: NA
CDR3 length: 13
clone size: few
CDR3 DNA: TGTGCCAGCAGCATCGGGACTAACTATGGCTACACCTTC
CDR3 protein: CASSIGTNYGYTF

J gene: TRBJ2-1
V gene: TRBV29-1
D gene: TRBD1
CDR3 length: 15
clone size: few
CDR3 DNA: TGCAGCGTTGAAGATCAGAGGGACAGGGTGTATGAGCAGTTCTTC
CDR3 protein: CSVEDQRDRVYEQFF

J gene: TRBJ2-1
V gene: TRBV20-1
D gene: NA
CDR3 length: 17
clone size: few
CDR3 DNA: TGCAGTGCTAGAGATGCCTTTGGGGGGCTTTCCTACAATGAGCAGTTCTTC
CDR3 protein: CSARDAFGGLSYNEQFF

J gene: TRBJ2-1
V gene: TRBV27
D gene: TRBD1
CDR3 length: 14
clone size: few
CDR3 DNA: TGTGCCAGCAGTTACGGGACAGTCTACAATGAGCAGTTCTTC
CDR3 protein: CASSYGTVYNEQFF

J gene: TRBJ2-7
V gene: TRBV12-3/TRBV12-4
D gene: TRBD1
CDR3 length: 13
clone size: NA
CDR3 DNA: TGTGCCAGCAAGTCGACAGGGTCCTACGAGCAGTACTTC
CDR3 protein: CASKSTGSYEQYF

J gene: TRBJ1-1
V gene: TRBV20-1
D gene: NA
CDR3 length: 14
clone size: NA
CDR3 DNA: TGCAGTGCTAGAGAGCCGGGGTCGAACACTGAAGCTTTCTTT
CDR3 protein: CSAREPGSNTEAFF

J gene: TRBJ2-3
V gene: TRBV19
D gene: TRBD1
CDR3 length: 14
clone size: NA
CDR3 DNA: TGTGCCAGTAACCGACAGGGTACGACAGATACGCAGTATTTT
CDR3 protein: CASNRQGTTDTQYF

J gene: TRBJ2-2
V gene: TRBV7-3
D gene: TRBD2
CDR3 length: 18
clone size: few
CDR3 DNA: TGTGCCAGCAGCTTAAGGCCCGGGACTACCAAGAACACCGGGGAGCTGTTTTTT
CDR3 protein: CASSLRPGTTKNTGELFF

J gene: TRBJ1-5
V gene: TRBV10-3
D gene: NA
CDR3 length: 13
clone size: few
CDR3 DNA: TGTGCCATCAGGGGCCAAGGGAGTCAGCCCCAGCATTTT
CDR3 protein: CAIRGQGSQPQHF

J gene: TRBJ1-4
V gene: TRBV20-1
D gene: NA
CDR3 length: 14
clone size: few
CDR3 DNA: TGCAGTGCTCCTAGACAGGCCTCTAATGAAAAACTGTTTTTT
CDR3 protein: CSAPRQASNEKLFF

J gene: TRBJ2-1
V gene: TRBV12-3/TRBV12-4
D gene: TRBD2
CDR3 length: 18
clone size: many
CDR3 DNA: TGTGCCAGCAGTTCCCGATGGCCCGCGGGAGGATCCTACAATGAGCAGTTCTTC
CDR3 protein: CASSSRWPAGGSYNEQFF

J gene: TRBJ2-1
V gene: TRBV4-1
D gene: TRBD2
CDR3 length: 18
clone size: NA
CDR3 DNA: TGCGCCAGCAGCCAGTTCCTAGCTGGGGGGGGAGTCTACAATGAGCAGTTCTTC
CDR3 protein: CASSQFLAGGGVYNEQFF

J gene: TRBJ2-3
V gene: TRBV7-2
D gene: TRBD2
CDR3 length: 16
clone size: NA
CDR3 DNA: TGTGCCAGCGGCTTAGCGGGAGGGCCGGTGACAGATACGCAGTATTTT
CDR3 protein: CASGLAGGPVTDTQYF

J gene: TRBJ2-1
V gene: TRBV20-1
D gene: NA
CDR3 length: 14
clone size: many
CDR3 DNA: TGCAGTGGTAGGAGAAGCGGAAACTACAATGAGCAGTTCTTC
CDR3 protein: CSGRRSGNYNEQFF

J gene: TRBJ2-5
V gene: TRBV7-2
D gene: NA
CDR3 length: 15
clone size: many
CDR3 DNA: TGTGCCAGCAGCTTAGCGGGGGCCTCTTACGAGACCCAGTACTTC
CDR3 protein: CASSLAGASYETQYF

J gene: TRBJ2-7
V gene: TRBV6-5
D gene: TRBD1
CDR3 length: 14
clone size: NA
CDR3 DNA: TGTGCCAGCAGCCGTGGGACAGGGAACTACGAGCAGTACTTC
CDR3 protein: CASSRGTGNYEQYF

J gene: TRBJ2-7
V gene: TRBV2
D gene: NA
CDR3 length: 11
clone size: NA
CDR3 DNA: TGTGCCAGCAGTAATGGCGCCGAGCAGTACTTC
CDR3 protein: CASSNGAEQYF

J gene: TRBJ2-7
V gene: TRBV27
D gene: NA
CDR3 length: 15
clone size: few
CDR3 DNA: TGTGCCAGCAGAGATATGGGAATCCCGCCTTACGAGCAGTACTTC
CDR3 protein: CASRDMGIPPYEQYF

J gene: TRBJ2-3
V gene: TRBV18
D gene: NA
CDR3 length: 14
clone size: few
CDR3 DNA: TGTGCCAGCTCACCATACGGGGGCGCAGATACGCAGTATTTT
CDR3 protein: CASSPYGGADTQYF

J gene: TRBJ1-1
V gene: TRBV29-1
D gene: NA
CDR3 length: 12
clone size: NA
CDR3 DNA: TGCAGCCCCACCCAGGGTAACACTGAAGCTTTCTTT
CDR3 protein: CSPTQGNTEAFF

J gene: TRBJ1-5
V gene: TRBV19
D gene: NA
CDR3 length: 13
clone size: once
CDR3 DNA: TGTGCCAGTAGTGGCCATAGCAATCAGCCCCAGCATTTT
CDR3 protein: CASSGHSNQPQHF

J gene: TRBJ1-6
V gene: TRBV27
D gene: NA
CDR3 length: 15
clone size: NA
CDR3 DNA: TGTGCCAGCAGTTTGCAGGCCCTGGTTAATTCACCCCTCCACTTT
CDR3 protein: CASSLQALVNSPLHF

J gene: TRBJ2-3
V gene: TRBV27
D gene: NA
CDR3 length: 12
clone size: once
CDR3 DNA: TGTGCCAGCGCTAGACGCACAGATACGCAGTATTTT
CDR3 protein: CASARRTDTQYF

J gene: TRBJ2-3
V gene: TRBV5-6
D gene: NA
CDR3 length: 15
clone size: NA
CDR3 DNA: TGTGCCAGCAGCTTGCGAAGGGCGCCCCCAGATACGCAGTATTTT
CDR3 protein: CASSLRRAPPDTQYF

J gene: TRBJ2-7
V gene: TRBV7-8
D gene: TRBD1
CDR3 length: 15
clone size: NA
CDR3 DNA: TGTGCCAGCAGCTTAGTGCAGGGGGCCCTACGGGAGCAGTACTTC
CDR3 protein: CASSLVQGALREQYF

J gene: TRBJ2-3
V gene: TRBV29-1
D gene: NA
CDR3 length: 15
clone size: few
CDR3 DNA: TGCAGCGTTGACCGGGCAGGCCGGCACACAGATACGCAGTATTTT
CDR3 protein: CSVDRAGRHTDTQYF

J gene: TRBJ1-2
V gene: TRBV5-6
D gene: NA
CDR3 length: 14
clone size: NA
CDR3 DNA: TGTGCCAGCAGCCGAACGGGACTAGAAGGTGGCTACACCTTC
CDR3 protein: CASSRTGLEGGYTF

J gene: TRBJ1-5
V gene: TRBV5-5
D gene: TRBD1
CDR3 length: 15
clone size: NA
CDR3 DNA: TGTGCCAGCAGCTTGACAGGGACAGTAGACCAGCCCCAGCATTTT
CDR3 protein: CASSLTGTVDQPQHF

J gene: TRBJ2-1
V gene: TRBV19
D gene: NA
CDR3 length: 14
clone size: NA
CDR3 DNA: TGTGCCAGTAGTGCCGGGACTTCATACAATGAGCAGTTCTTC
CDR3 protein: CASSAGTSYNEQFF